The TCR beta chain described here comes from a study of shared T cell receptors in the human thymus. Repertoires were generated with immunoSEQ multiplex PCR, while TCRdb's copy carries only in-frame clones and drops some. The repertoire holds about 660,000 clones, with approximately 90% as singletons. Trimming cost V 2 bases and J 0 bases, with 18 bases left between them. Looked up from germline, CDR1 is SGHAT and CDR2 is FQNNGV. The CDR3 extends over 18 amino acids. These data are also associated with another study on human thymus T cells. Turning to that study: Corrective surgery for congenital heart defects was being performed on the healthy Finnish infants who served as donors. Resected material from corrective heart surgery provided the thymus tissue analysed.

This chain links TRBV11-2 with TRBJ2-3, with D perhaps TRBD2 (6 bases). The source is a boy younger than two with a congenital heart defect. The sample comprised thymocytes. The DNA for the CDR3 is TGTGCCAGCAGCTTATCCGTACACAGCGGGTCCAGCACAGATACGCAGTATTTT. As protein: CASSLSVHSGSSTDTQYF.